These 11 T cell receptor beta chains were sequenced from one sample in a study of blood T cell repertoires in COVID-19. Clones were sequenced by immunoSEQ multiplex PCR, and TCRdb holds only the in-frame ones, with some missing. This sample has more than 130,000 clones; roughly 80% occur once, and the top ten carry approximately 9.5%. Sequenced sample: peripheral blood. Source of these receptors: a woman of 80 years or more in a cohort sampled during active or convalescent COVID-19.

J is TRBJ2-7 and V is TRBV19; 7 bases match TRBD2. The J segment lost 2 bases and the V segment lost 7 bases, leaving 8 bases of the junction unmatched. Germline V CDR1 and CDR2: LNHDA, SQIVND (reference sequence). The length of the CDR3 is 14 residues. The CDR3 DNA reads TGTGCCAGTAAGATAACTAGCGAGACCTACGAGCAGTACTTC. Residues: CASKITSETYEQYF.

V gene TRBV15 combines with J gene TRBJ2-6; D is unresolved. V was pared by 5 bases and J by 0 bases, with 2 bases between. The CDR3 totals 13 residues. CDR1 is LNHNV and CDR2 is YYDKDF in the germline V gene (reference sequence). The CDR3 is CATSHSGANVLTF. The CDR3 nucleotides read TGTGCCACCAGCCACTCTGGGGCCAACGTCCTGACTTTC. Filled out from reference TRBV15 and TRBJ2-6, the complete variable domain reads DAMVIQNPRYQVTQFGKPVTLSCSQTLNHNVMYWYQQKSSQAPKLLFHYYDKDFNNEADTPDNFQSRRPNTSFCFLDIRSPGLGDTAMYLCATSHSGANVLTFGAGSRLTVL.

The chain carries TRBV4-2 and TRBJ2-1; no clear D gene. With 0 bases removed from V and 6 bases from J, the gap between germline ends came to 15 bases. Looked up from germline, CDR1 is LGHNA and CDR2 is YNFKEQ. CDR3 length: 16 residues. CDR3 bases: TGTGCCAGCAGCCAAGACAGTTCTGGTCGCAGCAATGAGCAGTTCTTC. It translates to CASSQDSSGRSNEQFF.

This clone was counted a single time. J is TRBJ2-1 and V is TRBV7-2; tentative D call: TRBD2 (5 bases). V was shortened by 5 bases and J by 9 bases, with 20 bases between the two germline ends. This CDR3 comprises 15 residues. Germline V gene lookup returns CDR1 SGHTA and CDR2 FQGNSA. The CDR3 is CASSDGQVKRVEQFF. In DNA, the CDR3 is TGTGCCAGCAGCGACGGCCAGGTTAAGAGGGTTGAGCAGTTCTTC.

The V and J genes are TRBV6-5 and TRBJ2-7, with a weak D call TRBD2 (7 bases). Germline lookup yields CDR1 MNHEY and CDR2 SVGAGI. V dropped 10 bases and J dropped 7 bases, with 14 bases sitting between them. The CDR3 consists of 11 residues. In nucleotides, the CDR3 is TGTGCCAACCTGGGGGGGCGGGAGCAGTACGTC. Translation: CANLGGREQYV.

The chain joins TRBV6-2 or TRBV6-3 to TRBJ2-7; TRBD1 is a possible D gene (6 bases). V was shortened by 5 bases and J by 5 bases, with 19 bases between the two germline ends. Germline CDR1 and CDR2: MNHEY and SVGEGT. The CDR3 is 15 residues long. The CDR3 loop reads CASSEKQGGDHEQYV. The CDR3 nucleotides are TGTGCCAGCAGTGAGAAACAGGGTGGGGACCACGAGCAGTACGTC.

The genes are TRBV19 and TRBJ1-4, with unresolved D. The CDR3 spans 13 residues. Trimming took 5 bases from V and 3 from J, leaving 7 bases between them. CDR1 and CDR2 (germline): LNHDA, SQIVND (reference sequence). The DNA for the CDR3 is TGTGCCAGTAGTCCGGTTGCTAATGAAAAACTGTTTTTT. It codes for CASSPVANEKLFF.

The chain is built from TRBV28 and TRBJ2-3, with TRBD1 as a possible D gene (6 bases). Looked up from germline, CDR1 is MDHEN and CDR2 is SYDVKM. The CDR3 totals 13 residues. V lost 7 bases and J lost 8, with 16 bases in between. CDR3 coding DNA: TGTGCCAGCAAGGGGGATAGCCGGTCTACGCAGTATTTT. This sequence encodes CASKGDSRSTQYF.

In its sample, this clone was seen once. This chain joins TRBV3-1 (or the pseudogene TRBV3-2) and TRBJ1-1; 9 nucleotides align to TRBD1. Per the germline V gene, CDR1 is LGHDT and CDR2 is YNNKEL (reference sequence). The CDR3 is 15 residues long. V dropped 3 bases and J dropped 5; count of bases not matched to a gene: 7. The CDR3 loop is CASSQIMTGGTEAFF. CDR3 in DNA: TGTGCCAGCAGCCAGATTATGACAGGGGGAACTGAAGCTTTCTTT.

The gene calls are TRBV5-1 and TRBJ1-5; 8 bases are a match to TRBD1. The CDR3 totals 13 residues. J gave up 7 bases and V 7 bases, and 7 bases lay outside the gene matches. The V gene's germline CDR1 is SGHRS and CDR2 YFSETQ. The CDR3 reads CASRAGGGQPQHF. The CDR3 DNA is TGCGCCAGCCGTGCAGGGGGCGGCCAGCCCCAGCATTTT.

The chain uses TRBV7-8 and TRBJ2-2; weak D call: TRBD2 (6 bases). The V gene's germline CDR1 is SGHVS and CDR2 FQNEAQ. Trimming stripped 5 bases from V and 5 bases from J, with 15 bases between. CDR3 length: 15 residues. CDR3 DNA sequence: TGTGCCAGCAGCCTTACCCTAGCGAGGACCGGGGAGCTGTTTTTT. It codes for CASSLTLARTGELFF.